Listed below are T cell receptor beta chains from one sample, sequenced in a study of shared clonotypes between healthy human individuals. TCRdb keeps only in-frame clones here, not all; method: immunoSEQ multiplex PCR. The data contain some 89,000 clones, about 68% of them singletons. The sample comprised memory CD8+ T cells sorted from blood. The origin of the receptors is a man younger than 45 in good health. CDR3s include the opening cysteine and the closing phenylalanine or tryptophan. The D gene is left open where the match is weak. Rows may omit the clone size; those that give it use once, few, many or a size class.

clone size	V gene	D gene	J gene	CDR3 protein	CDR3 DNA
-	TRBV5-5	TRBD2	TRBJ2-7	CASSSTSGSPYEQYF	TGTGCCAGCAGCTCGACTAGCGGGAGCCCGTACGAGCAGTACTTC
-	TRBV2	-	TRBJ2-4	CASRAVENIQYF	TGTGCCAGCAGAGCGGTAGAAAACATTCAGTACTTC
-	TRBV5-4	TRBD1	TRBJ1-4	CASSKGTETNEKLFF	TGTGCCAGCAGCAAAGGGACAGAAACTAATGAAAAACTGTTTTTT
-	TRBV5-6	-	TRBJ2-2	CASSFPPGLQRGPGELFF	TGTGCCAGCAGCTTCCCCCCAGGGTTACAGCGAGGTCCCGGGGAGCTGTTTTTT
-	TRBV2	-	TRBJ2-1	CASSESQTPYNEQFF	TGTGCCAGCAGTGAATCTCAAACCCCCTACAATGAGCAGTTCTTC
-	TRBV27	-	TRBJ1-1	CASSLRQVGPEAFF	TGTGCCAGCAGTTTAAGGCAGGTGGGGCCCGAAGCTTTCTTT
-	TRBV7-6	TRBD2	TRBJ2-3	CASSLVVSREGSDTQYF	TGTGCCAGCAGCTTAGTAGTCTCGCGGGAGGGCTCAGATACGCAGTATTTT
-	TRBV5-4	-	TRBJ2-3	CASSLVSTGTDTQYF	TGTGCCAGCAGCTTGGTCTCCACAGGCACAGATACGCAGTATTTT
-	TRBV9	TRBD2	TRBJ2-3	CASSGRLAGGTDTQYF	TGTGCCAGCAGCGGGAGACTAGCGGGAGGCACAGATACGCAGTATTTT
many	TRBV19	TRBD2	TRBJ2-2	CASSIRAGAGELFF	TGTGCCAGTAGTATACGGGCGGGGGCCGGGGAGCTGTTTTTT
-	TRBV4-2	-	TRBJ2-7	CASSHSETYEQYF	TGTGCCAGCAGCCACTCGGAAACCTACGAGCAGTACTTC
-	TRBV4-3	TRBD2	TRBJ2-3	CASSQDPPSSGYTDTQYF	TGCGCCAGCAGCCAAGATCCTCCTTCTAGCGGGTACACAGATACGCAGTATTTT
once	TRBV7-9	-	TRBJ2-7	CATQGGSLYEQYF	TGTGCCACCCAGGGGGGAAGTCTCTACGAGCAGTACTTC
-	TRBV5-1	-	TRBJ2-2	CASSLLAGLETGELFF	TGCGCCAGCAGCTTGCTGGCAGGGTTGGAAACCGGGGAGCTGTTTTTT
-	TRBV30	-	TRBJ2-3	CAWSSAYGTDTQYF	TGTGCCTGGAGTAGCGCCTACGGCACAGATACGCAGTATTTT
-	TRBV9	-	TRBJ2-7	CASSAITGRRVEQYF	TGTGCCAGCAGCGCAATCACAGGGAGGCGAGTCGAGCAGTACTTC
-	TRBV19	TRBD1	TRBJ2-1	CASRDRGSSYNEQFF	TGTGCCAGTAGGGACAGGGGTAGCTCCTACAATGAGCAGTTCTTC
-	TRBV6-5	TRBD2	TRBJ2-1	CASSYSASGSNEQFF	TGTGCCAGCAGTTACAGCGCTAGCGGGAGTAATGAGCAGTTCTTC
many	TRBV7-6	-	TRBJ2-5	CASSSDRIQETQYF	TGTGCCAGCAGCTCCGACAGAATCCAAGAGACCCAGTACTTC
-	TRBV10-3	-	TRBJ2-5	CATWHGETQYF	TGTGCCACCTGGCACGGAGAGACCCAGTACTTC
many	TRBV9	-	TRBJ2-7	CASSPESRDYEQYF	TGTGCCAGCAGCCCCGAGTCAAGGGACTACGAGCAGTACTTC
-	TRBV2	-	TRBJ2-2	CASKGERLAGELFF	TGTGCCAGCAAGGGGGAACGGTTGGCCGGGGAGCTGTTTTTT
few	TRBV15	TRBD1	TRBJ2-5	CATSRETGTGAPGMNF	TGTGCCACCAGCAGAGAAACCGGGACAGGGGCCCCTGGCATGAACTTC
few	TRBV20-1	-	TRBJ2-5	CSANRGTQYF	TGCAGTGCTAACCGGGGGACCCAGTACTTC
few	TRBV15	-	TRBJ2-2	CATSRDRLKDLPGELFF	TGTGCCACCAGCAGAGATAGGCTGAAGGACCTACCCGGGGAGCTGTTTTTT
-	TRBV27	-	TRBJ1-1	CASGTRGGAEAFF	TGTGCCAGCGGTACGCGCGGGGGCGCTGAAGCTTTCTTT
-	TRBV15	TRBD1	TRBJ2-5	CATSKGGSQETQYF	TGTGCCACCAGCAAAGGGGGCAGCCAAGAGACCCAGTACTTC
-	TRBV6-1	-	TRBJ1-4	CASSGGLGATNEKLFF	TGTGCCAGCAGTGGGGGGTTGGGTGCAACTAATGAAAAACTGTTTTTT
-	TRBV7-6	-	TRBJ2-3	CASSVSVGLTDTQYF	TGTGCCAGCAGCGTATCAGTCGGCCTCACAGATACGCAGTATTTT
-	TRBV28	-	TRBJ2-1	CASSFIRGYNEQFF	TGTGCCAGCAGTTTTATTAGGGGATACAATGAGCAGTTCTTC